This T cell receptor (beta chain) is from a study of blood T cells in healthy people across ages. About the study: Per two T cells, about one barcoded beta molecule was captured through template switching. Points from the study as a whole: In the absence of known donor CMV status, changes in expanded clonotypes were possibly confounded.

As concerns this clonotype: Its antigen is as yet unknown.

V trimming: 0 bases; J trimming: 8 bases; junction bases outside the gene matches: 9. This CDR3 contains 16 residues. Looked up from germline, CDR1 is DFQATT and CDR2 is SNEGSKA (reference sequence). The authors ran a second PCR of roughly 6 to 12 cycles using a sample-barcoded 5' primer and a J-beta primer mix. With 12 random nucleotides, a template-switch adaptor tagged each individual cDNA molecule. Researchers report that each sample yielded at least 3 million CDR3-containing paired-end reads. TCRdb processed the 5' RACE reads anew with MiXCR; each CDR3 protein has one entry. The sample lists around 1,000,000 distinct CDR3 sequences, 25% occurring once. The same data also went into a second study, on T cells of mothers and their children.

The V call is TRBV20-1, the J call TRBJ2-1, with 11 bases identical to TRBD2. This TCR was sampled from a girl aged 2 to 10 in good health. Sequencing was done on a sample of blood. The CDR3 protein is CSARDDLAGGPDEQFF. CDR3 bases: TGCAGTGCTAGAGATGATCTAGCGGGAGGTCCCGATGAGCAGTTCTTC.